A single sample gave rise to the 18 T cell receptor beta chains below, sequenced in a study of OX40 agonist ivuxolimab in advanced cancers. Library construction relied on the immunoSEQ multiplex PCR assay. This is the immuneACCESS table as TCRdb keeps it, with only in-frame sequences that have V and J called. A part of the clones is gone; compared with another copy, unresolved V genes explain less than half, and the rest is unexplained. This sample holds around 72,000 clones; 80% were observed only once. Under 9.5% of the sample belongs to the ten largest clones. The source was CD4+ or CD8+ T cells sorted from blood, collected in a trial of the OX40 agonist ivuxolimab. Source of these receptors: an adult with an advanced solid tumor such as melanoma, head and neck, liver or kidney cancer.

The chain couples TRBV7-9 to TRBJ1-4; 9 bases match TRBD1. Losses at the gene ends were 3 bases for V and 5 bases for J; bases not matched to a gene: 1. CDR3 length: 14 residues. Germline loops: CDR1 SEHNR, CDR2 FQNEAQ (reference sequence). CDR3 protein: CASSLGTGNEKLFF. DNA of the CDR3: TGTGCCAGCAGCTTGGGGACAGGGAATGAAAAACTGTTTTTT.

V and J are TRBV7-6 and TRBJ2-3; 10 bases align to TRBD2. The CDR3 is made up of 16 amino acids. Looked up from germline, CDR1 is SGHVS and CDR2 is FNYEAQ. J lost 0 bases, V lost 5 bases, and 5 bases had no gene match. The CDR3 spells CASSRYSGGSTDTQYF. CDR3 nucleotides: TGTGCCAGCAGCCGCTATAGCGGGGGGAGCACAGATACGCAGTATTTT.

The chain links TRBV11-2 to TRBJ2-2, with D unresolved. Trimming shortened V by 4 bases and J by 2 bases, and 11 bases separated the two germline ends. From germline, CDR1 is SGHAT and CDR2 FQNNGV. This CDR3 has 15 residues. For the CDR3, the DNA is TGTGCCAGCAGCTCGGGCAGCGTCAACACCGGGGAGCTGTTTTTT. Its protein is CASSSGSVNTGELFF.

This chain links TRBV7-9 with TRBJ1-4; weak D call: TRBD1 (5 bases). The CDR3 is made up of 15 amino acids. Germline CDR1 and CDR2: SEHNR and FQNEAQ (reference sequence). The V end lost 5 bases, the J end lost 8 bases, and 18 bases lay between the germline ends. CDR3 protein: CASSQLDSRGEKLFF. CDR3 coding DNA: TGTGCCAGCAGCCAACTCGACAGTCGAGGGGAAAAACTGTTTTTT.

CDR3 nucleotide sequence: TGTGCCAGCAGCCAAGATCCCTCCGGACGATATGGCTACACCTTC. Protein: CASSQDPSGRYGYTF. The chain joins TRBV4-2 to TRBJ1-2; D remains unclear. Trimming pared 0 bases from V and 5 bases from J, leaving 13 bases between. Germline loops: CDR1 LGHNA, CDR2 YNFKEQ. The CDR3 has 15 residues.

This chain links TRBV11-2 with TRBJ2-7; D unclear. The CDR3 is 13 amino acids. CDR1 is SGHAT, CDR2 FQNNGV, per germline. V shed 5 bases and J shed 1 base, with 9 bases lying between them. The CDR3 reads CASSPISSYEQYF. The CDR3, as DNA: TGTGCCAGCAGCCCCATCTCTTCCTACGAGCAGTACTTC.

This rearrangement joins TRBV14 to TRBJ2-5; D remains unclear. The CDR3 runs 16 residues. Germline V gene sequence: CDR1 SGHDN, CDR2 FVKESK. V was clipped by 1 base and J by 1 base, with 13 bases between them. This CDR3 reads CASSQGEGASQETQYF. In DNA, the CDR3 is TGTGCCAGCAGCCAAGGCGAAGGCGCTTCCCAAGAGACCCAGTACTTC.

CDR3 sequence reads: CASSWAGENSPLHF. CDR3 nucleotide sequence: TGTGCCAGCAGCTGGGCAGGGGAGAATTCACCCCTCCACTTT. This sequence joins TRBV5-8 and TRBJ1-6; the D gene is possibly TRBD1 (6 bases). Trimming took off 3 bases at V and 7 bases at J, with 11 bases between the two ends. In germline, CDR1 is SGHTS, CDR2 YDEGEE. CDR3 length: 14 amino acids.

The chain links TRBV28 to TRBJ1-2, with 8 bases fitting TRBD1. The CDR3 spans 15 residues. Unmatched junction bases numbered 7, after V lost 3 bases and J lost 4 bases. The germline gives CDR1 MDHEN, CDR2 SYDVKM. CDR3 loop: CASSLSGRGPYGYTF. The CDR3 region has the DNA TGTGCCAGCAGTTTGTCAGGCAGGGGGCCCTATGGCTACACCTTC.

V usage is TRBV28 and J usage is TRBJ2-7; D unresolved. This CDR3 region has 11 residues. The V end lost 10 bases, the J end lost 6 bases, and 13 bases lay between the germline ends. CDR1 MDHEN and CDR2 SYDVKM come from the germline V gene. CDR3 loop: CATKSLAEQYF. The CDR3 coding sequence is TGTGCCACAAAGAGCCTCGCCGAGCAGTACTTC.

V and J are TRBV28 and TRBJ1-3; 9 nucleotides agree with TRBD1. The V and J ends lost 3 bases and 0 bases, in that order; junction bases with no gene match: 0. The CDR3 runs to 15 residues. Germline lookup yields CDR1 MDHEN and CDR2 SYDVKM. Here the CDR3 DNA reads TGTGCCAGCAGTTTGACAGGGGGCTCTGGAAACACCATATATTTT. Its translation is CASSLTGGSGNTIYF.

About this clone: Other DNA sequences of this sample code for an identical CDR3. The chain carries TRBV2 and TRBJ1-1; the D gene is possibly TRBD1 (6 bases). With 6 bases removed from V and 3 bases from J, the gap between germline ends came to 11 bases. The germline CDR1 and CDR2 sequences are SNHLY and FYNNEI. This CDR3 comprises 13 residues. The CDR3 here is CASSVTGYTEAFF. The DNA for the CDR3 is TGTGCCAGCAGCGTCACAGGGTACACTGAAGCTTTCTTT.

V is TRBV7-9 and J is TRBJ2-3; 13 nucleotides line up with TRBD2. The junction had 1 base not matched to a gene; V was cut back by 1 base and J by 3 bases. Germline-derived CDR1 and CDR2 are SEHNR and FQNEAQ (reference sequence). The CDR3 runs 16 residues. CDR3 coding DNA: TGTGCCAGCAGCTTAGGACTAGCGGGGGGTACAGATACGCAGTATTTT. Translated: CASSLGLAGGTDTQYF.

The chain joins TRBV5-1 to TRBJ1-2; TRBD1 is a possible D gene (5 bases). Germline CDR1 SGHRS, CDR2 YFSETQ. Between the trimmed V and J ends, which lost 0 bases and 3 bases, there was a span of 15 bases. This CDR3 is built from 16 residues. In DNA, the CDR3 is TGCGCCAGCAGCTTGGGGGGCGGCAGGAAGGACTATGGCTACACCTTC. This sequence encodes CASSLGGGRKDYGYTF.

The chain is built from TRBV2 and TRBJ2-1; D uncertain. This CDR3 is built from 14 residues. Germline-derived CDR1 and CDR2 are SNHLY and FYNNEI. Trimming took off 1 base at V and 5 bases at J, with 9 bases between the two ends. CDR3 nucleotide sequence: TGTGCCAGCAGTGAAGATGGTTATGACAATGAGCAGTTCTTC. Residues: CASSEDGYDNEQFF.

The V gene is TRBV11-2, the J gene TRBJ1-2; the D is unclear. Germline V gene data show CDR1 as SGHAT and CDR2 as FQNNGV. CDR3 length equals 18 residues. Between the trimmed V and J ends, which lost 6 bases and 0 bases, there was a span of 23 bases. CDR3 bases: TGTGCCAGCAGTCCTGACAAGGCCTTCGTAGATACTAACTATGGCTACACCTTC. As protein: CASSPDKAFVDTNYGYTF.

The chain carries TRBV4-1 and TRBJ2-1; D is unclear. The V gene's germline CDR1 is MGHRA and CDR2 YSYEKL. This CDR3 has 15 amino acids. V was clipped by 0 bases and J by 1 base, with 7 bases between them. The CDR3 DNA follows: TGCGCCAGCAGCCAAGAAAAAGGATCCTACAATGAGCAGTTCTTC. Protein product: CASSQEKGSYNEQFF.

This chain connects TRBV6-5 to TRBJ2-1; TRBD1 agrees at 8 bases. The CDR3 spans 15 residues. V shed 2 bases and J 8 bases; nucleotides not matched to a gene: 8. CDR1 is MNHEY, CDR2 SVGAGI, per germline. CDR3 sequence (DNA): TGTGCCAGCAGTTACCCGGGACAGGTTGGCGATGAGCAGTTCTTC. Translating gives CASSYPGQVGDEQFF.